This TCR beta chain was obtained from a study of blood T cell repertoires in COVID-19. Overall study context: T cells, B-cell-depleted T cells, or PBMCs provided the cDNA or gDNA that served as material.

How the authors handled the data: Reference gene primer amplification yielded estimated nucleated cell counts. Produced via immunoSEQ multiplex PCR; TCRdb's table is partial and in-frame only. That table is the source of V, J and clone size, and D and trimming were worked out from the DNA. The table lists over 400,000 clones, roughly 90% of them singletons. There are 15 residues in the CDR3. Trimming removed 8 bases from V and 1 base from J; junction bases left unmatched: 3. Germline V gene sequence: CDR1 MGHDK, CDR2 SYGVNS. The chain combines TRBV25-1 with TRBJ2-1; the match to TRBD2 covers 12 bases. The receptor was isolated from a woman aged 25 to 39 with active or convalescent COVID-19. The source material was peripheral blood. The CDR3 DNA reads as TGTGCCAGCGCACTAGCGGGGGGATCCTACAATGAGCAGTTCTTC. Residues: CASALAGGSYNEQFF. The full variable domain, with the rest looked up from reference TRBV25-1 and TRBJ2-1, is EADIYQTPRYLVIGTGKKITLECSQTMGHDKMYWYQQDPGMELHLIHYSYGVNSTEKGDLSSESTVSRIRTEHFPLTLESARPSHTSQYLCASALAGGSYNEQFFGPGTRLTVL.